These T cell receptor beta chains were read from a single sample in a study of blood T cell repertoires in COVID-19. The method was immunoSEQ multiplex PCR; TCRdb's version includes in-frame clones alone and lacks a portion of them. The sample has about 39,000 clones, approximately 93% seen once. The material sequenced was peripheral blood. These receptors all stem from a human donor with active COVID-19. The donor label of this sample is uncertain. CDR3s include the opening cysteine and the closing phenylalanine or tryptophan. Each record gives: clone size, D gene, V gene, J gene, CDR3 protein, CDR3 DNA. D genes are given only for firm matches. A clone size is listed for some rows: how often the clone was seen (once, few, many), or a class if it is expanded.

size: -
D: -
V: TRBV27
J: TRBJ1-5
CDR3: CASSSTGVNQPQHF
DNA: TGTGCCAGCAGTTCGACAGGAGTAAATCAGCCCCAGCATTTT

size: -
D: TRBD2
V: TRBV5-1
J: TRBJ2-7
CDR3: CASSLLSGGPYEQYF
DNA: TGCGCCAGCAGCTTGCTTAGCGGGGGCCCCTACGAGCAGTACTTC

size: -
D: -
V: TRBV12-5
J: TRBJ2-7
CDR3: CASGLVGVTGEQYF
DNA: TGTGCTAGTGGTTTGGTAGGGGTGACAGGCGAGCAGTACTTC

size: -
D: TRBD2
V: TRBV11-3
J: TRBJ2-1
CDR3: CASSFRLAGADNEQFF
DNA: TGTGCCAGCAGCTTCAGACTAGCGGGGGCCGACAATGAGCAGTTCTTC

size: once
D: TRBD1
V: TRBV19
J: TRBJ2-4
CDR3: CVPRTGVISAKNIQYF
DNA: TGTGTCCCCCGGACAGGGGTGATTTCCGCCAAAAACATTCAGTACTTC

size: -
D: TRBD1
V: TRBV27
J: TRBJ2-4
CDR3: CASSLAGTGRNIQYF
DNA: TGTGCCAGCAGTTTAGCCGGGACAGGGAGGAACATTCAGTACTTC

size: -
D: -
V: TRBV18
J: TRBJ1-6
CDR3: CASSPQGDSPLHF
DNA: TGTGCCAGCTCACCACAGGGGGATTCACCCCTCCACTTT

size: -
D: -
V: TRBV11-2
J: TRBJ2-2
CDR3: CASIQARGDTGELFF
DNA: TGTGCCAGCATTCAGGCCAGGGGGGACACCGGGGAGCTGTTTTTT

size: -
D: -
V: TRBV7-9
J: TRBJ2-3
CDR3: CASSGGTTGTQYF
DNA: TGTGCCAGCAGCGGCGGGACGACGGGAACGCAGTATTTT

size: once
D: -
V: TRBV5-1
J: TRBJ2-2
CDR3: CASNSGQRNTGELFF
DNA: TGCGCCAGCAACTCGGGACAACGAAACACCGGGGAGCTGTTTTTT

size: -
D: -
V: TRBV21-1
J: TRBJ2-7
CDR3: CASSKTPRLAGGRRCYEQYF
DNA: TGTGCCAGCAGCAAAACCCCAAGACTAGCGGGAGGCAGAAGGTGCTACGAGCAGTACTTC

size: -
D: -
V: TRBV11-2
J: TRBJ2-2
CDR3: CASSFGGQGGELFF
DNA: TGTGCCAGCAGCTTCGGGGGGCAAGGCGGGGAGCTGTTTTTT

size: -
D: -
V: TRBV19
J: TRBJ2-7
CDR3: CASSIFSGYEQYF
DNA: TGTGCCAGTAGTATATTTTCAGGGTACGAGCAGTACTTC

size: -
D: -
V: TRBV3-1/TRBV3-2
J: TRBJ2-7
CDR3: CASSQGQNYEQYF
DNA: TGTGCCAGCAGCCAAGGACAGAACTACGAGCAGTACTTC

size: -
D: -
V: TRBV6-2/TRBV6-3
J: TRBJ2-3
CDR3: CASSRRTDTQYF
DNA: TGTGCCAGCAGTCGCCGGACAGATACGCAGTATTTT

size: -
D: -
V: TRBV23-1
J: TRBJ1-2
CDR3: CASSGGGYTF
DNA: TGCGCCAGCAGTGGAGGAGGCTACACCTTC

size: -
D: -
V: TRBV6-1
J: TRBJ1-1
CDR3: CASSDGDTEAFF
DNA: TGTGCCAGCAGTGACGGGGACACTGAAGCTTTCTTT

size: -
D: TRBD1
V: TRBV3-1/TRBV3-2
J: TRBJ2-7
CDR3: CASSHRGLPYEQYF
DNA: TGTGCCAGCAGCCACAGGGGGCTACCCTACGAGCAGTACTTC

size: once
D: -
V: TRBV15
J: TRBJ1-2
CDR3: CATSRDNVGGYTF
DNA: TGTGCCACCAGCAGAGATAATGTCGGGGGCTACACCTTC

size: -
D: TRBD2
V: TRBV4-2
J: TRBJ2-7
CDR3: CASSQTGTSGDLEQYF
DNA: TGTGCCAGCAGCCAAACCGGGACTAGCGGGGATTTAGAGCAGTACTTC

size: -
D: TRBD1
V: TRBV19
J: TRBJ2-1
CDR3: CASSTTGSYNEQFF
DNA: TGTGCCAGTAGTACGACAGGGAGCTACAATGAGCAGTTCTTC

size: -
D: TRBD2
V: TRBV5-1
J: TRBJ2-7
CDR3: CASSPGGGPYEQYF
DNA: TGCGCCAGCAGCCCTGGGGGGGGTCCGTACGAGCAGTACTTC

size: -
D: TRBD2
V: TRBV9
J: TRBJ2-3
CDR3: CASSERTSGRSSTDTQYF
DNA: TGTGCCAGCAGCGAGCGGACTAGCGGTCGATCTAGCACAGATACGCAGTATTTT

size: once
D: TRBD1
V: TRBV3-1/TRBV3-2
J: TRBJ2-1
CDR3: CASSQNPRQGQFF
DNA: TGTGCCAGCAGCCAAAACCCCCGACAGGGTCAGTTCTTC

size: -
D: -
V: TRBV6-6
J: TRBJ2-5
CDR3: CASSLTGTPGETQYF
DNA: TGTGCCAGCAGCCTAACAGGGACCCCCGGGGAGACCCAGTACTTC

size: once
D: TRBD1
V: TRBV18
J: TRBJ1-3
CDR3: CASSRAGTGENTIYF
DNA: TGTGCCAGCTCACGCGCCGGGACAGGGGAAAACACCATATATTTT

size: -
D: -
V: TRBV4-1
J: TRBJ1-1
CDR3: CASSLQQGAGAFF
DNA: TGCGCCAGCAGCCTACAACAGGGTGCTGGAGCTTTCTTT

size: -
D: TRBD1
V: TRBV10-3
J: TRBJ1-1
CDR3: CATQDRVRDTEAFF
DNA: TGTGCCACCCAGGACAGGGTACGGGATACTGAAGCTTTCTTT

size: -
D: -
V: TRBV2
J: TRBJ2-7
CDR3: CASKGVGLLEQYF
DNA: TGTGCCAGCAAGGGAGTCGGCCTACTCGAGCAGTACTTC

size: -
D: -
V: TRBV28
J: TRBJ2-7
CDR3: CASRQLGVKQGLDYEQYF
DNA: TGTGCCAGCAGACAACTGGGGGTTAAACAGGGCTTAGACTACGAGCAGTACTTC

size: -
D: -
V: TRBV29-1
J: TRBJ2-5
CDR3: CSVHSVETQYF
DNA: TGCAGCGTTCATAGTGTCGAGACCCAGTACTTC

size: -
D: TRBD2
V: TRBV7-2
J: TRBJ2-1
CDR3: CAGSIGRARNEQFF
DNA: TGTGCCGGGAGTATTGGGAGGGCGCGCAATGAGCAGTTCTTC

size: -
D: -
V: TRBV18
J: TRBJ2-2
CDR3: CASSPGLVNTGELFF
DNA: TGTGCCAGCTCACCGGGACTGGTGAACACCGGGGAGCTGTTTTTT

size: -
D: TRBD2
V: TRBV19
J: TRBJ2-1
CDR3: CASSWASGSSYNEQFF
DNA: TGTGCCAGTAGTTGGGCTAGCGGAAGCTCCTACAATGAGCAGTTCTTC

size: -
D: -
V: TRBV2
J: TRBJ2-3
CDR3: CASSAWASQTDTQYF
DNA: TGTGCCAGCAGTGCCTGGGCTAGCCAGACAGATACGCAGTATTTT

size: -
D: TRBD1
V: TRBV27
J: TRBJ2-1
CDR3: CASSRTGGYNEQFF
DNA: TGTGCCAGCAGCAGGACAGGGGGCTACAATGAGCAGTTCTTC

size: -
D: -
V: TRBV5-4
J: TRBJ2-3
CDR3: CASSLGGGPSSTDTQYF
DNA: TGTGCCAGCAGCCTGGGGGGCGGCCCTTCTAGCACAGATACGCAGTATTTT

size: few
D: -
V: TRBV10-3
J: TRBJ2-7
CDR3: CAIWGTDEIEQYF
DNA: TGTGCCATATGGGGGACTGACGAGATCGAGCAGTACTTC

size: few
D: TRBD1
V: TRBV19
J: TRBJ2-2
CDR3: CASSLLGTANTGELFF
DNA: TGTGCCAGTAGTTTACTCGGGACAGCGAACACCGGGGAGCTGTTTTTT

size: -
D: TRBD1
V: TRBV9
J: TRBJ2-7
CDR3: CASSPRQGSYEQYF
DNA: TGTGCCAGCAGCCCCAGACAGGGCTCCTACGAGCAGTACTTC

size: -
D: TRBD1
V: TRBV2
J: TRBJ2-3
CDR3: CASSLRDRGMGTQYF
DNA: TGTGCCAGCAGCCTCCGGGACAGGGGAATGGGTACGCAGTATTTT

size: -
D: -
V: TRBV29-1
J: TRBJ1-2
CDR3: CSFLLGGYGYTF
DNA: TGCAGCTTCCTCCTAGGCGGCTATGGCTACACCTTC

size: -
D: -
V: TRBV5-4
J: TRBJ1-2
CDR3: CASSPGAAYGYTF
DNA: TGTGCCAGCAGCCCCGGTGCGGCCTATGGCTACACCTTC

size: -
D: TRBD2
V: TRBV29-1
J: TRBJ2-1
CDR3: CSVLPRAGGANEQFF
DNA: TGCAGCGTTTTGCCCCGAGCGGGGGGGGCGAATGAGCAGTTCTTC

size: -
D: -
V: TRBV9
J: TRBJ2-2
CDR3: CASSVGPSGTGELFF
DNA: TGTGCCAGCAGCGTAGGCCCTTCGGGCACCGGGGAGCTGTTTTTT

size: -
D: -
V: TRBV18
J: TRBJ1-2
CDR3: CASSPGGDYGYTF
DNA: TGTGCCAGCTCCCCCGGGGGGGACTATGGCTACACCTTC

size: -
D: TRBD2
V: TRBV27
J: TRBJ2-5
CDR3: CASSQVAGARETQYF
DNA: TGTGCCAGCAGTCAAGTAGCGGGAGCTCGAGAGACCCAGTACTTC

size: -
D: TRBD1
V: TRBV7-9
J: TRBJ2-5
CDR3: CASSPGQVSETQYF
DNA: TGTGCCAGCAGCCCCGGACAGGTTTCGGAGACCCAGTACTTC